The clone carrying this T cell receptor (beta chain) was detected many times. Its antigen is unidentified. Individual cDNA molecules were tagged with unique molecular identifiers, the study reported. TCRdb reprocessed the 5' RACE reads with MiXCR, giving one entry per CDR3 protein. The table has 100,000 to 120,000 distinct CDR3 sequences, over 9.5% seen once; the top ten hold approximately 3.8%. Germline V gives CDR1 MNHEY, CDR2 SVGAGI. The ends were cut back, 8 bases at V and 5 bases at J, with 15 bases in the middle. The CDR3 is 13 residues long. The data stem from a study of early T cells in non-severe SARS-CoV-2 infection. Study outcomes and limitations: VDJdb matching, biased toward anti-spike CD8 responses, missed private and CD4 specificities.

Sample: whole blood, taken at baseline. The V call is TRBV6-5, the J call TRBJ2-5; no definite D call. The receptor was derived from an adult who was a healthcare worker with PCR-confirmed SARS-CoV-2 infection or an uninfected control (not recorded which). CDR3: CASLPRPGETQYF. The CDR3 DNA follows: TGTGCCAGCCTACCGCGCCCTGGGGAGACCCAGTACTTC.